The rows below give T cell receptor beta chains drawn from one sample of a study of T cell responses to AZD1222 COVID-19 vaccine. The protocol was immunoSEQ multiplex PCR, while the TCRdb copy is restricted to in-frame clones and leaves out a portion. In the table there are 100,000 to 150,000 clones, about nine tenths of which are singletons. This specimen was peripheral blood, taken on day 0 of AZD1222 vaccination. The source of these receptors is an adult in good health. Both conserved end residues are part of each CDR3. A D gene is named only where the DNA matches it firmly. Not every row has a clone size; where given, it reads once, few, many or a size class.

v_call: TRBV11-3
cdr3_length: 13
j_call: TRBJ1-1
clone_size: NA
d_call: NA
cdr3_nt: TGTGCCAGCAGCTTAGTAGTGGGGACTGAAGCTTTCTTT
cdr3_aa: CASSLVVGTEAFF

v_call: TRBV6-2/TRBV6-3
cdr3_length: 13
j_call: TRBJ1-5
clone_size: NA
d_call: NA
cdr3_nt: TGTGCCAGCAGCACTGGACAAATCCAGCCCCAGCATTTT
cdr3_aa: CASSTGQIQPQHF

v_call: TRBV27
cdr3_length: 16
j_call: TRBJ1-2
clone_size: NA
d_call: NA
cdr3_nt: TGTGCCAGCAGTTCCCGGGCAGGGGCGGGCCCTGGGGGCTACACCTTC
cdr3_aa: CASSSRAGAGPGGYTF

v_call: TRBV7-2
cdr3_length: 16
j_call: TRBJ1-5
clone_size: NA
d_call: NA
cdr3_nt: TGTGCCAGCAGCTTAGTCGGGGGGGTAGGTATGCAGCCCCAGCATTTT
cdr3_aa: CASSLVGGVGMQPQHF

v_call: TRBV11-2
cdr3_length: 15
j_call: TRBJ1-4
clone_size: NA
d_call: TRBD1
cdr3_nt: TGTGCCAGCAGGCCGGGACAGGGGGCTAATGAAAAACTGTTTTTT
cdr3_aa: CASRPGQGANEKLFF

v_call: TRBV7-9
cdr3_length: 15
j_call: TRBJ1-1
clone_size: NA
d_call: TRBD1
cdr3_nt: TGTGCCAGCAGCTCGGGACAGGGGGCGAACACTGAAGCTTTCTTT
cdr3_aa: CASSSGQGANTEAFF

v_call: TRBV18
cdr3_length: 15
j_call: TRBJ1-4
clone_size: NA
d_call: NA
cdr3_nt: TGTGCCAGCTCACCTAGAGAGCAAAATAATGAAAAACTGTTTTTT
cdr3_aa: CASSPREQNNEKLFF

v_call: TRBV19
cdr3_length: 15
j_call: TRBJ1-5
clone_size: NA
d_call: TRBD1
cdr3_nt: TGTGCCAGTAGTACCCTAGCAGGGGGGGGTCAGCCCCAGCATTTT
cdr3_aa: CASSTLAGGGQPQHF

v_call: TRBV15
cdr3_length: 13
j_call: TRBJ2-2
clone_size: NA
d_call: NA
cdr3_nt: TGTGCCACCAGCAGAGATCCCGCCGGGGAGCTGTTTTTT
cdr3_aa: CATSRDPAGELFF

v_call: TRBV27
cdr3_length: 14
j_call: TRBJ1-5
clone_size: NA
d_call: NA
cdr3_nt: TGTGCCAGCAGTTTACAGGGTAGCAATCAGCCCCAGCATTTT
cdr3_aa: CASSLQGSNQPQHF

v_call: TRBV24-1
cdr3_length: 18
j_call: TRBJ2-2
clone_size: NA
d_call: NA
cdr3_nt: TGTGCCACCAGTGATTTCCCTTCCCCGGGACAAGACACCGGGGAGCTGTTTTTT
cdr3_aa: CATSDFPSPGQDTGELFF

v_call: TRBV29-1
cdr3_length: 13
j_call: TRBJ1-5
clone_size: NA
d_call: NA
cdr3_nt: TGCAGCGTCTCGAATGGGAGAGGGGAACCCCAGCATTTT
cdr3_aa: CSVSNGRGEPQHF

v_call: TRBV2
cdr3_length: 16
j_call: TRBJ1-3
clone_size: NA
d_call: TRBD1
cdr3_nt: TGTGCCAGCAGTGTTGGTGAGACAGGGTCTGGAAACACCATATATTTT
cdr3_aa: CASSVGETGSGNTIYF

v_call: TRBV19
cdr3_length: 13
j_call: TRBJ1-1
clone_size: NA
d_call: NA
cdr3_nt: TGTGCCAGTAGTATAGCGCAGGGGCAAGGAGCTTTCTTT
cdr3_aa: CASSIAQGQGAFF

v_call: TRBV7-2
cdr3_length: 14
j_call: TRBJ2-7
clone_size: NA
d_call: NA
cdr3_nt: TGTGCCAGCAGACCGACAGAGAAACACTACGAGCAGTACTTC
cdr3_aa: CASRPTEKHYEQYF

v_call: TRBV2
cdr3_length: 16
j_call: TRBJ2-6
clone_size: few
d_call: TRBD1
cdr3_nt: TGTGCCAGCAGTTCGAGGGGGCTCTCTGGGGCCAACGTCCTGACTTTC
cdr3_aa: CASSSRGLSGANVLTF

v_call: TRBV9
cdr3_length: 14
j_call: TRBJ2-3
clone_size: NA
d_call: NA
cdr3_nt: TGTGCCAGCAGCATCGACCTGAGCACAGATACGCAGTATTTT
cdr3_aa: CASSIDLSTDTQYF

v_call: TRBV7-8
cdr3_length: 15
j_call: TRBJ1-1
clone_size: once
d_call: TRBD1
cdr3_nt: TGTGCCAGCAGCCTAAGGGACAGGGGGAACACTGAAGCTTTCTTT
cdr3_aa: CASSLRDRGNTEAFF

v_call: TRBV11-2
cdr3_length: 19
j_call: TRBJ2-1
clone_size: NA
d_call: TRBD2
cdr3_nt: TGTGCCAGCAGCTTAGTGTACGGGACTAACCCGAGATTTTACAATGAGCAGTTCTTC
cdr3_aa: CASSLVYGTNPRFYNEQFF

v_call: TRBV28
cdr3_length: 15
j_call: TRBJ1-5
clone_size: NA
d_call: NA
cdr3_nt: TGTGCCAGCAGTTTCCGAGGGGGTGTCAATCAGCCCCAGCATTTT
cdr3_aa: CASSFRGGVNQPQHF

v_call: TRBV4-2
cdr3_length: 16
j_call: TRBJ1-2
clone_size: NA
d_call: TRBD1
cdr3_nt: TGTGCCAGCAGCCCCTGGTACGCGGGACAGGGGTTTGGCTACACCTTC
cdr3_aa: CASSPWYAGQGFGYTF

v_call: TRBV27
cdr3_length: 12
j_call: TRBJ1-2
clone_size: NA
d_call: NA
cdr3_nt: TGTGCCAGCAGTTCCACAGGGCACGGCTACACCTTC
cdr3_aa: CASSSTGHGYTF

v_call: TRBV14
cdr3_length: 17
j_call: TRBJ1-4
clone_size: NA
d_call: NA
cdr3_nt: TGTGCCAGCAGCCAAGATCTATACGAGGAGGCTAATGAAAAACTGTTTTTT
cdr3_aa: CASSQDLYEEANEKLFF

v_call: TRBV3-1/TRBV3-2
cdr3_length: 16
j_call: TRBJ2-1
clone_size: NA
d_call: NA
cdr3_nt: TGTGCCAGCAGCCCCCTGGGGGAGCCCGATATCAATGAGCAGTTCTTC
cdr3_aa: CASSPLGEPDINEQFF

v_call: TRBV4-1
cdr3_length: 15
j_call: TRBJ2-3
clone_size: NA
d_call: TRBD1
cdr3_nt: TGCGCCAGCAGTGTCGGACAGGGGGCGCGACATACGCAGTATTTT
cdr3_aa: CASSVGQGARHTQYF

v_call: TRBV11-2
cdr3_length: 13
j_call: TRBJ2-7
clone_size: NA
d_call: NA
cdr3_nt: TGTGCCAGCAGCCATCGAACAGGTAACGAGCAGTACTTC
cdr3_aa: CASSHRTGNEQYF

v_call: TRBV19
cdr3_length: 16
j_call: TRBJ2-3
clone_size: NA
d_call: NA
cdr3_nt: TGTGCCAGTAGTAGCCACCGGGACTCGGGGTCAGATACGCAGTATTTT
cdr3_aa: CASSSHRDSGSDTQYF

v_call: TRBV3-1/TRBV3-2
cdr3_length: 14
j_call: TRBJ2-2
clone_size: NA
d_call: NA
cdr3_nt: TGTGCCAGCAGTGGGGGCCCTTCCACCGGGGAGCTGTTTTTT
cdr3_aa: CASSGGPSTGELFF

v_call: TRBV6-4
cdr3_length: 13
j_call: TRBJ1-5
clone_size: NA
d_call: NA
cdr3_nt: TGTGCCAGCAGTCAGGGATCCAATCAGCCCCAGCATTTT
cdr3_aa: CASSQGSNQPQHF